This T cell receptor (beta chain) stems from a study of blood T cell repertoires in COVID-19. Study context: There were acute and convalescent COVID-19 samples, and they came from the United States, Italy and Spain. In each case, the material was cDNA or gDNA derived from T cells, B-cell-depleted T cells, or PBMCs.

Per the authors' pipeline: Amplifying reference gene primers gave estimates of nucleated cell counts. TCRdb keeps only in-frame clones here, not all; method: immunoSEQ multiplex PCR. D and trimming come from the DNA, and the V and J calls and clone size come from that table. The top ten hold around 12% of the sample, which has 20,000 to 25,000 clones, 70% to 90% seen once. This clone was recorded once. This CDR3 is 15 amino acids long. Germline V gives CDR1 SGHVS, CDR2 FQNEAQ. Trimming removed 5 bases at V and 6 bases at J, with 17 bases between. Sequencing was performed on peripheral blood. The chain couples TRBV7-8 to TRBJ2-4, with D possibly TRBD1 on 5 matching bases. This sequence originates from a woman over 75 with active or convalescent COVID-19. The CDR3: CASSLYEAQGNIQYF. The CDR3 DNA reads TGTGCCAGCAGCCTGTATGAGGCGCAGGGAAACATTCAGTACTTC.